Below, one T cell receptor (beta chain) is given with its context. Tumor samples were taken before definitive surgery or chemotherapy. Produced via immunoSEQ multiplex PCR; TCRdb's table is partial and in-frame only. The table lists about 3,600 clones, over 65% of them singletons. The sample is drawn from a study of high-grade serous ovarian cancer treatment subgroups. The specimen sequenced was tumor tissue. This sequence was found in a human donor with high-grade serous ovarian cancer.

This CDR3 reads CASSGDSGANVLTF. The CDR3 DNA reads TGTGCCAGCAGTGGTGACTCTGGGGCCAACGTCCTGACTTTC. V is TRBV2 and J is TRBJ2-6, with no clear D. V lost 4 bases and J 0 bases, leaving 4 bases between the germline ends. The CDR3 consists of 14 residues. Germline V gene lookup returns CDR1 SNHLY and CDR2 FYNNEI.